Detailed here is one TCR beta chain. It has no known antigen specificity. Base qualities were left out, and no much larger clone turns up one base away. For sequencing of the TCRbeta CDR3 region, genomic DNA was extracted from the sorted cells. The immunoSEQ Assay was used to sequence the TCRbeta CDR3 regions. TCRdb re-hosts the immuneACCESS table, in-frame sequences only. Its copies lack some clones; in the studies checked, an unresolved V gene accounts for under half of them, and the cause for the rest is not known. This sample comprises tens of thousands of clones, around nine tenths of them detected only once. Roughly 29% of the sample belongs to the ten largest clones. For CDR1 and CDR2, the germline V gene lists MGHRA and YSYEKL. V is pared back by 2 bases and J by 3 bases, with 11 bases lying between the germline termini. Counted from cysteine to phenylalanine, this CDR3 has 14 amino acids. Of all the DNA, just the CDR3 is kept, 42 bases in frame from base 1.

The data were taken from a study of OX40 agonist ivuxolimab in advanced cancers. Looking at the study overall: Ivuxolimab, which targeted the costimulatory receptor OX40 (CD134), was an agonistic, fully human IgG2 monoclonal antibody. Intravenous ivuxolimab was administered to patients every 2 weeks at six dose levels: 0.01, 0.1, 0.3, 1.5, 3 and 10 mg/kg. Prior anti-PD-1, anti-PD-L1 or anti-CTLA-4 therapy was permitted, and checkpoint inhibitors had been received by about 44% of dose-escalation patients. Peripheral TCRbeta sequencing was intended to test whether TCR sequence diversity was altered and clonal T-cell expansion was caused by ivuxolimab. Of the approximately 50 dose-escalation patients, hepatocellular carcinoma was present in 19, melanoma in some 15, renal cell carcinoma in 9 and head and neck cancer in 9. The paper reports the monotherapy dose-escalation portion (N ≈ 52 patients) of the phase I ivuxolimab trial. Partial responses occurred in three dose-escalation patients, of whom one had hepatocellular carcinoma and two had cutaneous melanoma. In the dose-escalation cohort, 82.7% of patients were male, and the mean age was roughly 56 years with a range of about 20 to 80. What the research found in general, with its limitations: At doses from 0.1 to 3.0 mg/kg, clonal expansion was seen in both CD4+ and CD8+ blood T cells between baseline and week 6. The antigen specificity of the peripheral T cells that underwent clonal expansion was not determined. Low levels of normalized T-cell clonal expansion were also seen in some patients who did not respond. In partial responders in the 0.1-3.0 mg/kg groups, normalized peripheral clonal expansion was found to be among the lowest, especially among CD8+ T cells. After ivuxolimab, more expanded clones were found on average in CD8+ T cells than in CD4+ T cells.

The trial excluded patients who had a history of autoimmune disease or who were on systemic immunosuppression. Peripheral blood for TCR sequencing was drawn from every dose cohort at baseline, at cycle 4 day 1 and at cycle 7 day 1. The samples were drawn from a first-in-human, open-label, multicenter phase I dose-escalation trial of ivuxolimab. Adults with locally advanced or metastatic melanoma, renal cell carcinoma, hepatocellular carcinoma or head and neck squamous cell carcinoma were enrolled in the trial. Before TCR sequencing, CD4+ T cells and CD8+ T cells from peripheral blood were sorted into separate populations.

Here the chain combines TRBV4-1 and TRBJ2-7, with the identity of the D gene unclear. This sample comprised CD4+ or CD8+ T cells sorted from blood, obtained in a trial of the OX40 agonist ivuxolimab. The TCR sequence derives from an adult with an advanced solid tumor such as melanoma, head and neck, liver or kidney cancer. The nucleotide sequence is given as TGCGCCAGCAGCCAAACGGTTGGCCTCTACGAGCAGTACTTC. Its coded protein is CASSQTVGLYEQYF.